The 23 T cell receptor beta chains below come from one sample, sequenced in a study of cytomegalovirus exposure and HLA in healthy donors. The PCR had 60 Vbeta and 13 Jbeta primers. TCRdb's table, derived via immunoSEQ multiplex PCR, lists solely in-frame clones and lacks some. The sample lists 90,000 to 120,000 clones, 70% to 85% occurring once. The specimen sequenced was PBMCs. The receptors originated from a woman aged 18 to 35 in good health and CMV-seropositive.

The gene calls are TRBV10-3 and TRBJ2-7; 15 bases are shared with TRBD2. Germline V gene sequence: CDR1 ENHRY, CDR2 SYGVKD. The CDR3 runs 17 residues. V shed 3 bases, J shed 6 bases, and the junction held 9 bases outside the gene matches. The CDR3 DNA sequence: TGTGCCATCAGTGACTCCGGACTAGCGGGAGGGTATTTCGAGCAGTACTTC. As protein: CAISDSGLAGGYFEQYF.

V and J are TRBV6-1 and TRBJ1-1; 7 bases fit TRBD1. The CDR3 runs 13 residues. Trimming at V came to 8 bases and at J to 0 bases, leaving 3 bases not matched to a gene. CDR1 and CDR2 from the germline V gene are MNHNS and SASEGT. The CDR3 bases are TGTGCCAGCCGGGGACAGTTGAACACTGAAGCTTTCTTT. Translation: CASRGQLNTEAFF.

The gene calls are TRBV28 and TRBJ2-4; 9 positions agree with TRBD2. Trimming cost V 2 bases and J 4 bases; bases outside gene matches: 6. CDR1 is MDHEN, CDR2 SYDVKM, per germline. This CDR3 spans 16 amino acids. The CDR3 DNA is TGTGCCAGCAGTTTAGTGACTAGCGGACTAAAAAACATTCAGTACTTC. Amino acid sequence: CASSLVTSGLKNIQYF.

The chain uses TRBV6-5 and TRBJ2-7; the D is unclear. Trimming stripped 5 bases from V and 2 bases from J, with 13 bases between. This CDR3 has 14 residues. Germline V gene data show CDR1 as MNHEY and CDR2 as SVGAGI. The chain's CDR3 is CASSDNERPYEQYF. The CDR3 DNA reads as TGTGCCAGCAGTGACAATGAACGGCCCTACGAGCAGTACTTC.

This clone was counted once. V and J are TRBV19 and TRBJ2-5, with 8 positions matching TRBD1. Germline loops: CDR1 LNHDA, CDR2 SQIVND (reference sequence). The CDR3 consists of 13 residues. J was trimmed by 5 bases and V by 6 bases; bases with no gene match: 5. CDR3 region: CASSRGLRETQYF. The CDR3 bases are TGTGCCAGTAGCAGGGGGCTACGCGAGACCCAGTACTTC.

This chain links TRBV30 with TRBJ2-1, with D perhaps matching TRBD2 (6 bases). Germline V gene data show CDR1 as GTSNPN and CDR2 as SVGIG (reference sequence). This CDR3 is built from 16 residues. V was shortened by 2 bases and J by 8 bases, with 22 bases between the two germline ends. The chain's CDR3 is CAWSPSRLEGWDEQFF. The CDR3 nucleotides read TGTGCCTGGAGTCCTTCTCGACTAGAGGGGTGGGATGAGCAGTTCTTC.

V is TRBV19 and J is TRBJ1-2; maybe TRBD1 (5 bases). The germline gives CDR1 LNHDA, CDR2 SQIVND (reference sequence). Trimming left V 3 bases short and J 2 bases short, with 10 bases between. CDR3 length: 14 amino acids. The CDR3 here is CASSIQGLNYGYTF. The CDR3 bases are TGTGCCAGTAGTATTCAGGGTCTCAACTATGGCTACACCTTC.

This chain links TRBV4-2 with TRBJ2-3; D not certain. Germline V gives CDR1 LGHNA, CDR2 YNFKEQ. The CDR3 length is 16 residues. Trimming left V 0 bases short and J 1 base short, with 11 bases between. In DNA form, the CDR3 reads TGTGCCAGCAGCCAAGAATCCATGGGCCGCACAGATACGCAGTATTTT. Translated, it gives CASSQESMGRTDTQYF.

The V gene is TRBV13, the J gene TRBJ2-7; TRBD2 matches at 11 bases. This CDR3 contains 15 residues. V was pared by 5 bases and J by 3 bases, with 6 bases of the junction left unmatched. The germline V gene encodes CDR1 PRHDT and CDR2 FYEKMQ (reference sequence). The CDR3 region is CASSDPTSGNYEQYF. Here the CDR3 DNA reads TGTGCCAGCAGCGACCCGACTAGCGGGAACTACGAGCAGTACTTC.

V usage is TRBV28 and J usage is TRBJ1-4; D is uncertain. Germline lookup yields CDR1 MDHEN and CDR2 SYDVKM. Between the trimmed V and J ends, which lost 2 bases and 10 bases, there was a span of 11 bases. The CDR3 has 13 amino acids. The CDR3, as DNA: TGTGCCAGCAGTTTACCTGGAGGTTTAAAACTGTTTTTT. Its translation: CASSLPGGLKLFF. Combining the CDR3 with reference TRBV28 and TRBJ1-4 gives the whole variable domain DVKVTQSSRYLVKRTGEKVFLECVQDMDHENMFWYRQDPGLGLRLIYFSYDVKMKEKGDIPEGYSVSREKKERFSLILESASTNQTSMYLCASSLPGGLKLFFGSGTQLSVL.

This chain uses TRBV5-4 with TRBJ2-3; 10 bases map to TRBD2. Germline values: CDR1 SGHNT, CDR2 YYREEE (reference sequence). V lost 0 bases, J lost 5 bases, and 3 bases stayed unmatched. This CDR3 is 15 amino acids long. This CDR3 is CASSLDLAGEDTQYF. The CDR3 bases are TGTGCCAGCAGCTTGGATCTAGCGGGAGAAGATACGCAGTATTTT.

This sequence joins TRBV16 and TRBJ1-4, with 9 bases that match TRBD1. There are 17 residues in the CDR3. V shed 4 bases and J 4 bases; nucleotides not matched to a gene: 10. Per germline, CDR1 KGHSY and CDR2 FQNENV. The CDR3 here is CASSLYRDRVNNEKLFF. The DNA of the CDR3 is TGTGCCAGCAGCCTATACCGGGACAGGGTAAATAATGAAAAACTGTTTTTT.

Only a few counts were recorded for this clone. The CDR3 coding sequence is TGTGCCAGCAGGGCTAGCGGGATCCCCAGGGGTGAGCAGTTCTTC. Translation gives CASRASGIPRGEQFF. This sequence joins TRBV2 and TRBJ2-1; 9 bases fit TRBD2. The CDR3 extends over 15 amino acids. V shed 6 bases and J 9 bases; nucleotides not matched to a gene: 12. Looked up from germline, CDR1 is SNHLY and CDR2 is FYNNEI.

V is TRBV7-6 and J is TRBJ2-1, with 11 bases that match TRBD2. The CDR3 covers 13 residues. CDR1 SGHVS and CDR2 FNYEAQ come from the germline V gene. V trimming: 5 bases; J trimming: 10 bases; junction bases outside the gene matches: 4. The CDR3 reads CASSRTSGHEQFF. The CDR3 bases are TGTGCCAGCAGCCGGACTAGCGGGCACGAGCAGTTCTTC.

In its sample, this clone was seen once. The CDR3 nucleotides are TGTGCCAGCAGTGCCATGACAGGGAAGGAGACCCAGTACTTC. Translation: CASSAMTGKETQYF. V is TRBV11-2 and J is TRBJ2-5, with 7 bases aligning to TRBD1. The CDR3 contains 14 residues. Germline-derived CDR1 and CDR2 are SGHAT and FQNNGV. V shed 6 bases, J shed 5 bases, and the junction held 9 bases outside the gene matches.

CDR3 in DNA: TGTGCCAGCAGCCAACCGGGCTACGAGCAGTACTTC. This codes for CASSQPGYEQYF. The chain uses TRBV6-6 and TRBJ2-7; D uncertain. Trimming stripped 6 bases from V and 3 bases from J, with 9 bases between. The germline CDR1 and CDR2 sequences are MNHNY and SVGAGI (reference sequence). The CDR3 has 12 amino acids.

This chain joins TRBV2 and TRBJ2-4; 9 positions match TRBD1. J was trimmed by 6 bases and V by 6 bases; bases with no gene match: 15. Germline V gene sequence: CDR1 SNHLY, CDR2 FYNNEI. The CDR3 has 17 residues. The CDR3 is CASRINPTGGDLNIQYF. The CDR3 nucleotides are TGTGCCAGCAGAATCAATCCGACAGGGGGGGACCTAAACATTCAGTACTTC.

The V gene is TRBV5-5, the J gene TRBJ2-1; tentative D call: TRBD1 (8 bases). V lost 1 base and J 3 bases, leaving 17 bases between the germline ends. CDR3 size: 17 residues. The V gene's germline CDR1 is SGHKS and CDR2 YYEKEE (reference sequence). The CDR3 is CASSLLPDREGYNEQFF. As DNA, the CDR3 is TGTGCCAGCAGCTTGTTACCGGACAGGGAGGGCTACAATGAGCAGTTCTTC.

The gene calls are TRBV13 and TRBJ2-7; TRBD2 is a possible D gene (6 bases). Germline assignment: CDR1 PRHDT and CDR2 FYEKMQ (reference sequence). The CDR3 is made up of 15 amino acids. The V end was cut by 7 bases, the J end by 5 bases, with 21 bases between. The CDR3 DNA reads as TGTGCCAGCAAAAACGGACTATCCGGCAGGAACGAGCAGTACTTC. This translates into CASKNGLSGRNEQYF.

The chain carries TRBV5-1 and TRBJ1-4, with 8 bases identical to TRBD1. Trimming took 1 base from V and 8 from J; bases not matched to a gene: 7. This CDR3 is 15 amino acids long. CDR1 and CDR2 from the germline V gene are SGHRS and YFSETQ. CDR3 protein: CASSLTRGQGEKLFF. CDR3 sequence (DNA): TGCGCCAGCAGCTTGACCAGGGGGCAAGGAGAAAAACTGTTTTTT. The full variable domain, its missing parts supplied by reference TRBV5-1 and TRBJ1-4, is KAGVTQTPRYLIKTRGQQVTLSCSPISGHRSVSWYQQTPGQGLQFLFEYFSETQRNKGNFPGRFSGRQFSNSRSEMNVSTLELGDSALYLCASSLTRGQGEKLFFGSGTQLSVL.

The rearrangement joins TRBV2 to TRBJ2-1, with TRBD1 matching over 11 bases. V trimming: 7 bases; J trimming: 8 bases; junction bases outside the gene matches: 7. The CDR3 covers 14 residues. Per the germline V gene, CDR1 is SNHLY and CDR2 is FYNNEI. CDR3 protein: CASKGQGVFHEQFF. The CDR3 DNA is TGTGCCAGCAAGGGACAGGGGGTTTTCCATGAGCAGTTCTTC.

The rearrangement links TRBV7-8 to TRBJ2-7; D remains ambiguous. The CDR3 has 13 residues. The V end was cut by 1 base, the J end by 9 bases, with 13 bases between. Per the germline V gene, CDR1 is SGHVS and CDR2 is FQNEAQ. DNA for the CDR3: TGTGCCAGCAGCTTAGGAACCGCTCCGCGGCAGTACTTC. It specifies CASSLGTAPRQYF.

The genes are TRBV20-1 and TRBJ2-1; TRBD1 is a possible D gene (6 bases). This CDR3 spans 11 amino acids. Between the trimmed V and J ends, which lost 6 bases and 12 bases, there was a span of 15 bases. Germline CDR1 DFQATT, CDR2 SNEGSKA (reference sequence). The CDR3 nucleotides are TGCAGTGCGACACAGGGTTACGGGCAGTTCTTC. Protein sequence: CSATQGYGQFF.